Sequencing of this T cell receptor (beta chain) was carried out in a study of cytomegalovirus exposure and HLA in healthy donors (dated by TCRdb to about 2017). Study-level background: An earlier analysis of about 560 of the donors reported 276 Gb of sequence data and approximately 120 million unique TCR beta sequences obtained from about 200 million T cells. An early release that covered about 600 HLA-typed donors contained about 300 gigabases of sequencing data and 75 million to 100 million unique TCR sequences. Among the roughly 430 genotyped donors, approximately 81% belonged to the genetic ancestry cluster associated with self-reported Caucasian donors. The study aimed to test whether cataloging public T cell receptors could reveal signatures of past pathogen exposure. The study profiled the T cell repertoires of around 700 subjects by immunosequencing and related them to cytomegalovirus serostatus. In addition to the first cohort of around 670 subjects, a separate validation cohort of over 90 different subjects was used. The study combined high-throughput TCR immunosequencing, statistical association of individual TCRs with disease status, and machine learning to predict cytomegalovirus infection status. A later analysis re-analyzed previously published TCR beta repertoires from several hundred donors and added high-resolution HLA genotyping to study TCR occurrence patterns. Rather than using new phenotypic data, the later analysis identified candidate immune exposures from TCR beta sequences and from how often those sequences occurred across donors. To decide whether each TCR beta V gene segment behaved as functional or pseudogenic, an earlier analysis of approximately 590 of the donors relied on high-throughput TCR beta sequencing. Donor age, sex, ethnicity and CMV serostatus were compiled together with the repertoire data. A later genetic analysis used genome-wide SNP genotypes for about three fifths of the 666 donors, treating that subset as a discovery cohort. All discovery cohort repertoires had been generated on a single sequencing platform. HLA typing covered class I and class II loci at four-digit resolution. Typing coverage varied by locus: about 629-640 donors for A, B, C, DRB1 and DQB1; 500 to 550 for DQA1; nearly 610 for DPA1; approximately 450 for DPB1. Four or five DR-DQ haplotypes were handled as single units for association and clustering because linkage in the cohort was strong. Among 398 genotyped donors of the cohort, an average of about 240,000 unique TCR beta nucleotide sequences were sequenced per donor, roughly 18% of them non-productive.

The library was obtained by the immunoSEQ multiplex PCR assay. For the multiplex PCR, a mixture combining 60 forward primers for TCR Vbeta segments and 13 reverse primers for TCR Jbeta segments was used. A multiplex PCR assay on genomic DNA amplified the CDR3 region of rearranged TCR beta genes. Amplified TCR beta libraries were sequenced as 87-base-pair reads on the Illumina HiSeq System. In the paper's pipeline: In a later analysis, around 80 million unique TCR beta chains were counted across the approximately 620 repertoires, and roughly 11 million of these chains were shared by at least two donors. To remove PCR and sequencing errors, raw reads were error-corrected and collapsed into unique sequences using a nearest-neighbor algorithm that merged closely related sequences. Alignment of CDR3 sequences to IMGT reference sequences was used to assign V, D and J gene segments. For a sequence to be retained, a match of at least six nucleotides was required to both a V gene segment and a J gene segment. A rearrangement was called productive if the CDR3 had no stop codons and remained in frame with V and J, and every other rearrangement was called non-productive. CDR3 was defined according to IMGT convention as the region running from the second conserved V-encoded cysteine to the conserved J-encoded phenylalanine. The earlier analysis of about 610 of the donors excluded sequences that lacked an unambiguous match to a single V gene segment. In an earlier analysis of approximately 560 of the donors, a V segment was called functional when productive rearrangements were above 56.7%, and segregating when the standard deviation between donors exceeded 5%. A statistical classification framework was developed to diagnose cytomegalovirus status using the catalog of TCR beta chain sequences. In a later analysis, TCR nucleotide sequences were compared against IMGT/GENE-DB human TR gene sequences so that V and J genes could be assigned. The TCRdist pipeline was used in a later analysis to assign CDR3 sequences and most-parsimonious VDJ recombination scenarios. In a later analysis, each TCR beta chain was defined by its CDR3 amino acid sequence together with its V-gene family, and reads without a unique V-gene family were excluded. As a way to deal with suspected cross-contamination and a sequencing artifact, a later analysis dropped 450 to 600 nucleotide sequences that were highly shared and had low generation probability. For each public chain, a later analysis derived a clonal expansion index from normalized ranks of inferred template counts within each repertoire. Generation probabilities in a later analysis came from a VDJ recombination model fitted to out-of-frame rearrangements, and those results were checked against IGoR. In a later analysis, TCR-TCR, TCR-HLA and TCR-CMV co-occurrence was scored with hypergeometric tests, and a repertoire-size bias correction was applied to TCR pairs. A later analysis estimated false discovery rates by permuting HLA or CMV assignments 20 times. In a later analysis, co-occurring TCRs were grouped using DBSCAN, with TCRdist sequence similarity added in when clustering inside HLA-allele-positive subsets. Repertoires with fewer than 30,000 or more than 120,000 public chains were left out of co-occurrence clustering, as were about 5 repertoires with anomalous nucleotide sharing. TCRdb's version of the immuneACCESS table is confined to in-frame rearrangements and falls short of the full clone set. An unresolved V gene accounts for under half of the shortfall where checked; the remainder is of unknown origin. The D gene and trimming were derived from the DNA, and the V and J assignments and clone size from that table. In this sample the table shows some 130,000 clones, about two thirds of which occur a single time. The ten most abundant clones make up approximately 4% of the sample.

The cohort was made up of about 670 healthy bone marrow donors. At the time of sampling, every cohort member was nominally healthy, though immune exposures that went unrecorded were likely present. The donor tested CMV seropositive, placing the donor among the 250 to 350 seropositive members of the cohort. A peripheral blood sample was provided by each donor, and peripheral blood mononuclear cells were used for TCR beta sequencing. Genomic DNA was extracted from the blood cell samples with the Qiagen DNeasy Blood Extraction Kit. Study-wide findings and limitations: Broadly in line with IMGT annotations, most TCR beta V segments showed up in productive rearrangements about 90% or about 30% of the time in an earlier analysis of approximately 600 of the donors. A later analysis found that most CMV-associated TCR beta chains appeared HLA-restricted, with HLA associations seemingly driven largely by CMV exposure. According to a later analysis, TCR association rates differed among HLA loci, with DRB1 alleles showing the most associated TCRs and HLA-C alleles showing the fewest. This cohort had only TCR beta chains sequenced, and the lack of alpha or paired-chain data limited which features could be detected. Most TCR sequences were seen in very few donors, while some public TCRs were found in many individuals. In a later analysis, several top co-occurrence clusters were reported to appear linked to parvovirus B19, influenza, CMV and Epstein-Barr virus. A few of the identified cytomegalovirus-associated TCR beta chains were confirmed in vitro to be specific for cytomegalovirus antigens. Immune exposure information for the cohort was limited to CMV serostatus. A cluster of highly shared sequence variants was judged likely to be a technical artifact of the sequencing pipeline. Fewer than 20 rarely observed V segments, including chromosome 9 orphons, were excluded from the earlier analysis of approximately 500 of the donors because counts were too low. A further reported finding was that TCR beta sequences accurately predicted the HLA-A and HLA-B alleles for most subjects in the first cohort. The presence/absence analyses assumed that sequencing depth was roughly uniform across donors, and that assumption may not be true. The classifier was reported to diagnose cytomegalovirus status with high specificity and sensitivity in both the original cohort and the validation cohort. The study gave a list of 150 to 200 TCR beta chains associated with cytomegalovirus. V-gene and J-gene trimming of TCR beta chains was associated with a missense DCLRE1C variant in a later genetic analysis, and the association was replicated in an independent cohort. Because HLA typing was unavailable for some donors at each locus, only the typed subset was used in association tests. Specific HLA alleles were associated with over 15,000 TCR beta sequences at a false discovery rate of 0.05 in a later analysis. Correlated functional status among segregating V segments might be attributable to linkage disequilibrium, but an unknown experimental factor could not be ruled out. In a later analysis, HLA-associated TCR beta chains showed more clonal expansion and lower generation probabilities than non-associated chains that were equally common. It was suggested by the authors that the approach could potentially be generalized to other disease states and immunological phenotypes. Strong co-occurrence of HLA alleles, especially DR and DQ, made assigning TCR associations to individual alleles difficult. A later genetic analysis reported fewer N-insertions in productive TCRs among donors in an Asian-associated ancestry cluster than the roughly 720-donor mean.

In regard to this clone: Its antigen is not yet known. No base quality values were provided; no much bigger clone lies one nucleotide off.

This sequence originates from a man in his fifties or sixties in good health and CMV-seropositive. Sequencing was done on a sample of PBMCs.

The nucleotides are TGTGCCAGCAAAGAGGGTGGGGAGACCCAGTACTTC. It codes for CASKEGGETQYF. The receptor chain draws on TRBV2 and TRBJ2-5, with TRBD2 tentatively as D gene (5 bases match). Its CDR3 holds 12 amino acids, cysteine through phenylalanine. Of all the DNA, just the CDR3 is kept, 36 bases in frame from base 1. V was cut back by 7 bases and J by 5 bases, leaving a gap of 11 bases between them. Taken from the germline V gene, the CDR1 and CDR2 loops are SNHLY and FYNNEI. With the rest looked up from the reference TRBV2 and TRBJ2-5 genes rather than sequenced, the full variable domain is EPEVTQTPSHQVTQMGQEVILRCVPISNHLYFYWYRQILGQKVEFLVSFYNNEISEKSEIFDDQFSVERPDGSNFTLKIRSTKLEDSAMYFCASKEGGETQYFGPGTRLLVL.